The sequence of this T cell receptor (beta chain) was determined in a study of blood T cell repertoires in COVID-19 (TCRdb year 2020). Some background on the complete study: Samples covering the acute and convalescent phases of COVID-19 were provided by collaborators in the United States, Italy and Spain. The prospective study material was composed of cDNA or gDNA derived from T cells, B-cell-depleted T cells, or PBMCs. Deeply sampled blood TCRbeta repertoires from subjects exposed to, actively infected with, or recovered from COVID-19 were included in the dataset. The repertoires were released in a freely available public database meant as a resource for research on the immune response to SARS-CoV-2. The samples were drawn from two sources: the first 160 participants of the ongoing ImmuneRACE study, and 950 to 1,500 subjects contributed by 6 global collaborators. The sample metadata nearly always contained a de-identified subject ID, COVID-19 status, age in years and sex. Where available, HLA class I and class II types were taken from metadata supplied by the sample provider and were not determined by assay-based typing.

At one collaborating source in Seattle, patients were enrolled during active infection and were followed longitudinally through the course of disease. Each collaborating institution followed its own protocols to collect whole blood in K2EDTA tubes. For TCRbeta analysis, collaborators shipped samples as frozen whole blood, isolated PBMCs, or DNA extracted from either of those sample types. Study-wide findings and limitations: How much clinical and demographic metadata was included differed by source and by participant, and the metadata was provided uncurated.

TCRbeta CDR3 regions were amplified from genomic DNA by means of the immunoSEQ Assay, a bias-controlled multiplex PCR. In the original analysis: Within the assay, amplification of reference gene primers was used to estimate how many nucleated cells each sample contained. To quantify the absolute abundance of each unique TCRbeta CDR3 rearrangement, sequence reads were collapsed and filtered. For each sample, productive Simpson clonality was calculated by taking the square root of Simpson's diversity index across productive rearrangements. Entries here come from immuneACCESS through TCRdb and include only in-frame sequences with V and J called. Some clones fail to appear in such tables; in the studies checked, an unresolved V gene covers under half of the shortfall, and the cause of the remainder is unknown. The DNA was the basis for D and trimming; V, J and clone size are from that table. The sample has 300,000 to 350,000 clones on record, around 90% of them singletons. Clones ranked in the top ten supply 0.8% to 1.3% of the sample.

The CDR3 starts with the cysteine, ends with the phenylalanine, and has 15 residues. The only DNA kept is the CDR3, 45 bases in frame from the first base. CDR1 and CDR2, per the germline V gene (reference sequence), are LGHDT and YNNKEL. V trim: 0 bases; J trim: 8 bases; unmatched bases: 4. Concerning this clone: Its antigen is still unknown. No much larger clone is present one base from it, and per-base qualities are unavailable.

What was sequenced was peripheral blood. The source of this sequence is a woman aged 40 to 50 with COVID-19, enrolled during active disease. In this chain, TRBV3-1 (or the pseudogene TRBV3-2) is recombined with TRBJ1-4, with 9 junctional bases fitting TRBD1. For the CDR3, the sequence is CASSQEGQGREKLFF. The nucleotides read TGTGCCAGCAGCCAAGAGGGACAGGGCCGCGAAAAACTGTTTTTT.